This T cell receptor beta chain was identified in a study of molecular identifiers for immune sequencing clone quantification. Germline CDR1 is SSHAT and CDR2 is FNYEAQ (reference sequence). This CDR3 is 16 amino acids long. This clonotype was found a few times. One end of the junction fails to match germline, which may point to a read error. CD8+CD4-CCR7+CD45RA+ sorting gave the naive CD8 T cells. Each CDR3 protein gets one entry after TCRdb re-called the PCR reads with MiXCR. The data contain about 510,000 distinct CDR3 sequences, approximately 25% of them singletons. The receptor comes from a human donor in good health. Some libraries in this study had Jurkat cell RNA spiked in. The chain links TRBV7-7 to TRBJ2-5; tentative D call: TRBD2 (6 bases). The sample consisted of naive CD8+ T cells from blood, with Jurkat cell RNA spiked in. Sample subset: FACS-sorted CD8+CD4-CCR7+CD45RA+ naive T cells. The CDR3: CASSLLEGGPQETQYF. CDR3 sequence (DNA): TGTGCTAGCAGCTTATTGGAGGGAGGCCCACAAGAGACCCAGTACTTC.